These 12 T cell receptor beta chains were sequenced from one sample in a study of blood T cell repertoires in COVID-19. Assay used: immunoSEQ multiplex PCR; TCRdb lists only in-frame clones, some missing. In the table there are more than 250,000 clones, 85% of which are singletons. Source material: peripheral blood. Receptors originate from a man aged 50-59 years with active or convalescent COVID-19.

The chain links TRBV2 to TRBJ1-1, with TRBD1 matching over 8 bases. The CDR3 is made up of 14 amino acids. The germline CDR1 and CDR2 sequences are SNHLY and FYNNEI. J lost 6 bases, V lost 6 bases, and 9 bases had no gene match. The CDR3 nucleotides are TGTGCCAGCAGCTCGACAGGGGAAAGGGCTGAAGCTTTCTTT. It specifies CASSSTGERAEAFF. Complete variable domain (other parts from reference TRBV2 and TRBJ1-1): EPEVTQTPSHQVTQMGQEVILRCVPISNHLYFYWYRQILGQKVEFLVSFYNNEISEKSEIFDDQFSVERPDGSNFTLKIRSTKLEDSAMYFCASSSTGERAEAFFGQGTRLTVV.

This clone was seen a single time. The chain has TRBV15 and TRBJ2-1, with D perhaps matching TRBD2 (7 bases). Germline CDR1 LNHNV, CDR2 YYDKDF (reference sequence). The V end lost 0 bases, the J end lost 10 bases, and 22 bases lay between the germline ends. The CDR3 has 17 residues. CDR3 residues: CATSRDMLSTGGHEQFF. The CDR3 nucleotides are TGTGCCACCAGCAGAGATATGCTTAGTACGGGGGGCCACGAGCAGTTCTTC.

V gene TRBV2 combines with J gene TRBJ2-7, with TRBD1 matching 10 bases. The CDR3 is made up of 14 amino acids. Losses at the gene ends were 7 bases for V and 5 bases for J; bases not matched to a gene: 8. CDR1 is SNHLY, CDR2 FYNNEI, per germline. The CDR3 nucleotides are TGTGCCAGCAATGGAGACAGGGGGCGAAACGAGCAGTACTTC. Residues: CASNGDRGRNEQYF. Full variable domain (remainder filled in from reference TRBV2 and TRBJ2-7): EPEVTQTPSHQVTQMGQEVILRCVPISNHLYFYWYRQILGQKVEFLVSFYNNEISEKSEIFDDQFSVERPDGSNFTLKIRSTKLEDSAMYFCASNGDRGRNEQYFGPGTRLTVT.

The chain combines TRBV29-1 with TRBJ1-2; D is ambiguous. Per germline, CDR1 SQVTM and CDR2 ANQGSEA. V was trimmed by 6 bases and J by 6 bases, leaving 32 bases between them. The CDR3 contains 18 residues. CDR3 amino acids: CSVQRVSASAGDYDGYTF. The CDR3 DNA sequence: TGCAGCGTACAGAGGGTCAGCGCGAGCGCCGGAGATTACGATGGCTACACCTTC.

The chain is built from TRBV9 and TRBJ1-6; D is uncertain. The CDR3 runs to 15 residues. V gave up 5 bases and J gave up 5 bases, with 14 bases separating them. Germline loops: CDR1 SGDLS, CDR2 YYNGEE. CDR3 loop: CASREDGSDNSPLHF. The CDR3 bases are TGTGCCAGCAGGGAAGACGGGTCGGATAATTCACCCCTCCACTTT.

The chain is built from TRBV5-1 and TRBJ2-3; 12 nucleotides agree with TRBD1. Germline CDR1 is SGHRS and CDR2 is YFSETQ. The CDR3 consists of 16 residues. V lost 2 bases to trimming and J lost 4 bases; unmatched junction nucleotides: 5. CDR3 nucleotide sequence: TGCGCCAGCAGCTTTAGGGACAGGGGGCACGCAGATACGCAGTATTTT. It translates to CASSFRDRGHADTQYF.

The sample holds one count of this clone. This rearrangement joins TRBV5-8 to TRBJ2-6; 7 nucleotides match TRBD1. The V segment lost 4 bases and the J segment 0 bases; nucleotides outside the gene matches: 4. Germline assignment: CDR1 SGHTS and CDR2 YDEGEE. The CDR3 spans 16 residues. The CDR3 nucleotides are TGTGCCAGCAGCCCCGGGACAGTCTCTGGGGCCAACGTCCTGACTTTC. It is translated as CASSPGTVSGANVLTF. The full variable domain, rest sourced from reference TRBV5-8 and TRBJ2-6, is EAGVTQSPTHLIKTRGQQATLRCSPISGHTSVYWYQQALGLGLQFLLWYDEGEERNRGNFPPRFSGRQFPNYSSELNVNALELEDSALYLCASSPGTVSGANVLTFGAGSRLTVL.

This clone was detected once. The DNA of the CDR3 is TGTGCCAGCAGCTTGGAGGGGGCAGGCGAGCAGTACTTC. Translated: CASSLEGAGEQYF. The chain joins TRBV7-2 to TRBJ2-7, with TRBD1 as a possible D gene (7 bases). With 3 bases removed from V and 6 bases from J, the gap between germline ends came to 12 bases. The CDR3 runs to 13 residues. Germline CDR1 reads SGHTA; CDR2 reads FQGNSA. Complete variable domain (other parts from reference TRBV7-2 and TRBJ2-7): GAGVSQSPSNKVTEKGKDVELRCDPISGHTALYWYRQSLGQGLEFLIYFQGNSAPDKSGLPSDRFSAERTGGSVSTLTIQRTQQEDSAVYLCASSLEGAGEQYFGPGTRLTVT.

The chain joins TRBV2 to TRBJ1-2; D might be TRBD1 (6 bases). With 5 bases removed from V and 4 bases from J, the gap between germline ends came to 8 bases. CDR3 size: 12 residues. Germline-derived CDR1 and CDR2 are SNHLY and FYNNEI. The CDR3 region is CASSRTVYGYTF. The CDR3 coding sequence is TGTGCCAGCAGTCGGACAGTCTATGGCTACACCTTC.

The chain uses TRBV11-1 and TRBJ2-1; the match to TRBD1 covers 8 bases. Germline V CDR1 and CDR2: SGHAT, FQDESV (reference sequence). The CDR3 is 15 residues long. The V segment lost 5 bases and the J segment 3 bases; nucleotides outside the gene matches: 6. CDR3 coding DNA: TGTGCCAGCAGCCACGACAGGGGTGACTACAATGAGCAGTTCTTC. Its protein is CASSHDRGDYNEQFF.

The J gene is TRBJ2-3, the V gene TRBV5-1; 7 nucleotides match TRBD2. The length of the CDR3 is 14 residues. Germline lookup yields CDR1 SGHRS and CDR2 YFSETQ. The V segment lost 5 bases and the J segment 0 bases; nucleotides outside the gene matches: 3. The CDR3 region has the DNA TGCGCCAGCAGTGGGACTACTAGCACAGATACGCAGTATTTT. The encoded protein is CASSGTTSTDTQYF.

This chain uses TRBV5-1 with TRBJ1-5, with unresolved D. This CDR3 is built from 14 residues. Trimming pared 6 bases from V and 7 bases from J, leaving 17 bases between. CDR1 is SGHRS, CDR2 YFSETQ, per germline. The CDR3 DNA reads TGCGCCAGCAAAGAAGGACCCGGAGGGCAGCCCCAGCATTTT. Encoded protein: CASKEGPGGQPQHF.